A selection of T cell receptor beta chains follows, all from one sample in a study of blood T cells in healthy people across ages. TCRdb processed the 5' RACE reads anew with MiXCR; each CDR3 protein has one entry. The data contain around 990,000 distinct CDR3 sequences, more than 30% of them seen just once; the ten biggest clones take up around 13%. Specimen: blood. The receptors were sampled from a man younger than 30 in good health. The CDR3 runs from the conserved cysteine through the conserved F or W. Fields, in order: J gene, D gene, clone size, V gene, CDR3 protein, CDR3 DNA. D genes are given only for firm matches. Clone size is shown for a subset of rows, as once, few, many or a class of expanded clone.

TRBJ1-1	.	.	TRBV20-1	CSAGTDENTEAFF	TGCAGTGCCGGGACCGACGAGAACACTGAAGCTTTCTTT
TRBJ1-1	TRBD1	.	TRBV25-1	CASSQNRGMNTEAFF	TGTGCCAGCAGTCAAAACAGGGGAATGAACACTGAAGCTTTCTTT
TRBJ1-4	.	few	TRBV4-1	CASSQDWGEFNEKLFF	TGCGCCAGCAGCCAAGATTGGGGAGAATTTAATGAAAAACTGTTTTTT
TRBJ1-2	.	.	TRBV20-1	CSARAQGEGYGYTF	TGCAGTGCTAGAGCGCAGGGAGAAGGGTATGGCTACACCTTC
TRBJ2-5	.	.	TRBV4-1	CASSQTGLQETQYF	TGCGCCAGCAGCCAGACGGGACTTCAAGAGACCCAGTACTTC
TRBJ1-1	.	.	TRBV5-1	CASSLAGPPDTEAFF	TGCGCCAGCAGCTTGGCCGGCCCGCCGGACACTGAAGCTTTCTTT
TRBJ1-1	.	.	TRBV30	CAWRAAGGTEAFF	TGTGCCTGGCGGGCAGCGGGGGGCACTGAAGCTTTCTTT
TRBJ2-7	.	.	TRBV14	CASSRSTANEQYF	TGTGCCAGCAGCCGCAGCACGGCCAATGAGCAGTACTTC
TRBJ2-3	.	.	TRBV29-1	CSVELGRASADTQYF	TGCAGCGTTGAACTAGGACGGGCCAGCGCAGATACGCAGTATTTT
TRBJ2-5	.	.	TRBV5-1	CASSWGDRQETQYF	TGCGCCAGCAGCTGGGGGGACAGACAAGAGACCCAGTACTTC
TRBJ2-7	.	few	TRBV20-1	CSATPPGPVSYEQYF	TGCAGTGCTACCCCACCAGGGCCAGTAAGCTACGAGCAGTACTTC
TRBJ1-6	.	.	TRBV2	CASSDDRQGQDSPLHF	TGTGCCAGCAGTGACGATCGGCAGGGTCAGGATTCACCCCTCCACTTT
TRBJ1-5	.	few	TRBV20-1	CSASKGLGQPQHF	TGCAGTGCTAGCAAGGGACTGGGGCAGCCCCAGCATTTT
TRBJ2-7	.	.	TRBV12-3/TRBV12-4	CASSHGHSSYEQYF	TGTGCCAGCAGTCACGGACACAGCTCCTACGAGCAGTACTTC
TRBJ1-1	TRBD1	.	TRBV5-1	CASSSTGSAEAFF	TGCGCCAGCAGCTCGACAGGGTCGGCTGAAGCTTTCTTT
TRBJ1-5	.	few	TRBV20-1	CSARRGTENQPQHF	TGCAGTGCTAGACGGGGGACTGAGAATCAGCCCCAGCATTTT
TRBJ2-5	.	.	TRBV2	CANSDRGLLEETQYF	TGTGCCAACAGTGACAGGGGACTACTTGAAGAGACCCAGTACTTC
TRBJ1-1	TRBD1	few	TRBV6-1	CASNPDRDPRTEAFF	TGTGCCAGTAACCCGGACAGGGATCCGAGGACTGAAGCTTTCTTT
TRBJ1-5	.	.	TRBV7-9	CASSLGGIGAIAQPQHF	TGTGCCAGCAGCTTAGGGGGGATCGGGGCCATTGCTCAGCCCCAGCATTTT
TRBJ2-3	.	.	TRBV20-1	CSAISGISESDTQYF	TGTAGTGCTATCTCAGGGATCTCCGAATCAGATACGCAGTATTTT
TRBJ2-3	.	.	TRBV12-3/TRBV12-4	CASSLGPMRTDAQYF	TGTGCCAGCAGTTTAGGTCCCATGCGCACAGATGCGCAGTATTTT
TRBJ1-1	.	.	TRBV5-1	CASSLQREARIAFF	TGCGCCAGCAGCTTGCAACGGGAGGCCCGGATTGCTTTCTTT
TRBJ1-5	.	.	TRBV27	CASSSREYYSNQPQHF	TGTGCCAGCAGTAGCAGGGAATACTATAGCAATCAGCCCCAGCATTTT
TRBJ2-1	TRBD2	many	TRBV5-1	CASSLTGGAYNEQFF	TGCGCCAGCAGCTTAACGGGGGGAGCCTACAATGAGCAGTTCTTC
TRBJ1-4	.	few	TRBV5-1	CASSLRDEGLRGEKLFF	TGCGCCAGCAGCTTGAGGGATGAGGGACTAAGGGGTGAAAAACTGTTTTTT
TRBJ2-3	TRBD2	.	TRBV7-2	CASSLASGGYTDTQYF	TGTGCCAGCAGCTTAGCGTCGGGGGGGTACACAGATACGCAGTATTTT
TRBJ1-1	.	.	TRBV14	CASSQDQNIEAFF	TGTGCCAGCAGCCAAGATCAGAACATTGAAGCTTTCTTT
TRBJ2-2	.	few	TRBV7-2	CASSLRPIRLEKAGELFF	TGTGCCAGCAGCTTACGCCCGATAAGACTAGAGAAGGCCGGGGAGCTGTTTTTT
TRBJ1-6	.	few	TRBV20-1	CSASEGSSYNSPLHF	TGCAGTGCTAGTGAAGGATCCTCCTATAATTCACCCCTCCACTTT
TRBJ2-1	.	few	TRBV7-2	CASTPISKSGNEQFF	TGTGCCAGCACCCCGATAAGTAAATCCGGCAATGAGCAGTTCTTC
TRBJ1-2	.	.	TRBV4-1	CASSRMPRGAPHSFYGYTF	TGCGCCAGCAGCCGCATGCCGAGGGGGGCTCCACACTCCTTCTATGGCTACACCTTC
TRBJ2-3	TRBD2	.	TRBV6-2/TRBV6-3	CASSFNLAGPDTQYF	TGTGCCAGCAGTTTCAACCTAGCGGGCCCAGATACGCAGTATTTT
TRBJ2-3	.	few	TRBV20-1	CSASGTSITDTQYF	TGCAGTGCTAGCGGGACCTCAATCACAGATACGCAGTATTTT
TRBJ2-1	.	.	TRBV7-2	CASSNGISGYNEQFF	TGTGCCAGCAGCAACGGGATTTCCGGCTACAATGAGCAGTTCTTC
TRBJ2-5	TRBD2	.	TRBV18	CTSSPLQGTSGAINEQYF	TGTACCAGCTCACCTCTACAAGGTACTAGCGGGGCAATCAATGAGCAGTACTTC
TRBJ1-4	TRBD1	.	TRBV2	CASREGTATNEKLFF	TGTGCCAGCAGGGAGGGGACAGCAACTAATGAAAAACTGTTTTTT
TRBJ2-5	.	.	TRBV27	CASSPSVYRSSYNEQYF	TGTGCCAGCAGTCCGAGCGTTTACCGGAGCTCCTACAATGAGCAGTACTTC
TRBJ1-2	.	.	TRBV5-1	CASSLGAKYYGYTF	TGCGCCAGCAGCTTGGGGGCCAAGTACTATGGCTACACCTTC
TRBJ1-2	.	.	TRBV24-1	CATSDSTYRYTF	TGTGCCACCAGTGATTCTACCTATCGCTACACCTTC
TRBJ2-1	TRBD2	.	TRBV7-9	CASSSLLADQETQFF	TGTGCCAGCAGCTCCTTACTAGCGGATCAAGAGACCCAGTTCTTC
TRBJ2-1	.	few	TRBV9	CASSVAGSSNEQFF	TGTGCCAGCAGCGTAGCGGGGAGCTCCAATGAGCAGTTCTTC
TRBJ2-1	.	few	TRBV29-1	CSVRSGGNEQFF	TGCAGCGTCAGGTCTGGGGGCAATGAGCAGTTCTTC
TRBJ2-1	.	.	TRBV20-1	CRASGQSYNEQFF	TGCAGGGCAAGTGGACAGAGCTACAATGAGCAGTTCTTC
TRBJ2-3	TRBD2	few	TRBV7-9	CASSGPTSGGADTQYF	TGTGCCAGCAGCGGACCGACTAGCGGGGGGGCAGATACGCAGTATTTT
TRBJ2-4	.	few	TRBV11-2	CASSRTTVGSHLAKNIQYF	TGTGCCAGCAGCCGAACGACAGTAGGATCACATCTAGCCAAAAACATTCAGTACTTC
TRBJ2-7	TRBD1	few	TRBV27	CASSNPNDRGPLEQYF	TGTGCCAGCAGTAACCCAAACGACAGGGGCCCCCTCGAGCAGTACTTC
TRBJ1-5	TRBD1	.	TRBV2	CASSATGNGNQPQHF	TGTGCCAGCAGTGCGACAGGGAATGGCAATCAGCCCCAGCATTTT
TRBJ2-1	.	.	TRBV11-2	CASSVQVVSYNEQFF	TGTGCCAGCAGCGTCCAAGTTGTCTCCTACAATGAGCAGTTCTTC
TRBJ1-6	.	.	TRBV7-2	CACSLESGAGNSPLHF	TGTGCCTGCAGCTTAGAGTCGGGGGCGGGTAATTCACCCCTCCACTTT
TRBJ2-6	.	.	TRBV7-9	CASSETYAGVASGANVLTF	TGTGCCAGCAGCGAAACCTATGCAGGTGTCGCCTCTGGGGCCAACGTCCTGACTTTC
TRBJ2-1	TRBD2	few	TRBV4-3	CASSPLLAGSYNEQFF	TGCGCCAGCAGCCCCCTACTAGCGGGTTCTTACAATGAGCAGTTCTTC
TRBJ2-3	.	.	TRBV20-1	CSARAPWGTDTQYF	TGCAGTGCTAGAGCTCCCTGGGGCACAGATACGCAGTATTTT
TRBJ1-4	.	.	TRBV11-2	CASSLMAGGNEKLFF	TGTGCCAGCAGCTTAATGGCTGGGGGTAATGAAAAACTGTTTTTT
TRBJ2-5	.	few	TRBV6-2/TRBV6-3	CASSDHGEETQYF	TGTGCCAGCAGTGACCATGGAGAAGAGACCCAGTACTTC
TRBJ2-3	TRBD2	once	TRBV9	CASSLTVAGHTDTQYF	TGTGCCAGCAGCCTCACTGTAGCGGGGCACACAGATACGCAGTATTTT
TRBJ1-2	.	.	TRBV3-1	CASSSHLTAGAPYGYTF	TGTGCCAGCAGCTCCCATCTTACAGCAGGGGCTCCCTATGGCTACACCTTC
TRBJ1-1	.	.	TRBV10-3	CAIIPGHNKDTEAFF	TGTGCCATCATCCCGGGACATAATAAGGACACTGAAGCTTTCTTT
TRBJ1-1	.	few	TRBV5-1	CASSPGQLPTEAFF	TGCGCCAGCAGCCCTGGACAGCTCCCGACTGAAGCTTTCTTT
TRBJ2-4	.	few	TRBV20-1	CSAWGGAVAKNIQYF	TGCAGTGCCTGGGGGGGGGCCGTCGCCAAAAACATTCAGTACTTC